The clone carrying this T cell receptor beta chain was recorded a few times. TCRdb called the RT-PCR reads again in MiXCR, with one record for every CDR3 protein. Of around 570,000 distinct CDR3 sequences in the sample, around 11% were seen once. This specimen belongs to a study of response to subunit inactivated influenza vaccine. Germline V gene sequence: CDR1 SGHTA, CDR2 FQGNSA. The CDR3 spans 15 residues. V lost 5 bases to trimming and J lost 4 bases; unmatched junction nucleotides: 6. This sample was also put to use in a study of T cells expressing NK-cell markers. As that report states: It was by 5'RACE template switching with UMIs that TCR beta cDNA was made.

The rearrangement joins TRBV7-2 to TRBJ1-4; 8 nucleotides agree with TRBD1. The clonotype was recovered from a man aged 45-65 years who received an inactivated influenza vaccine. The source material was PBMCs from blood, sampled on the day of vaccination. The CDR3 region has the DNA TGTGCCAGCAGCGAGCAGGGGGCGGATAATGAAAAACTGTTTTTT. Amino acids: CASSEQGADNEKLFF.